One TCR beta chain is described in this entry. Its target is unknown. This sample was included in a study of cytomegalovirus exposure and HLA in healthy donors. Study-wide results and limits: As a later analysis showed, several of the most significant clusters appeared to be linked to common viral pathogens.

The CDR3 is made up of 13 amino acids. The V gene end was trimmed by 5 bases and the J gene end by 7 bases; junction bases not matched to a gene: 6. CDR1 SGHTA and CDR2 FQGNSA come from the germline V gene. This PCR relied on a set of 60 Vbeta primers and 13 Jbeta primers. Per the authors' pipeline: Among the unique TCR beta chains that a later analysis counted, some 73 million in all, 9.5 million to 12 million were shared. Sequencing was performed with immunoSEQ multiplex PCR; in TCRdb, only in-frame clones are kept and a portion is missing. V and J calls and clone size are as listed in that table; D and trimming were resolved from the DNA. Of fewer than 250,000 clones detected, over 75% appear once; the ten largest clones hold 10%.

This clonotype originated in a woman in her 50s in good health and CMV-seropositive. The chain couples TRBV7-2 to TRBJ2-7, with TRBD1 matching 9 bases. The specimen was PBMCs. CDR3 amino acids: CASSTQGAGEQYF. CDR3 coding DNA: TGTGCCAGCAGCACACAGGGGGCGGGGGAGCAGTACTTC.